This T cell receptor beta chain emerged from a study of T cells in Graves' hyperthyroidism and ophthalmopathy. Study results and caveats: Ophthalmopathy stood apart from stable hyperthyroidism in a 13 V-J model. Ophthalmopathy was predicted by the model a median of approximately 6.6 months ahead of onset.

CDR3 size: 15 residues. In germline, CDR1 is SQVTM, CDR2 ANQGSEA. V lost 3 bases, J lost 3 bases, and 17 bases lay in between. Amplification yielded TCR beta CDR3 regions, with RNA transcripts as the source. During a first-round RT-PCR of the TCR CDR3, the HTBI primer set was used. Via MiXCR, TCRdb re-called the multiplex PCR reads, giving one row per CDR3 protein. The sample shows about 400,000 distinct CDR3 sequences, less than 15% of them seen only once. Fresh peripheral blood, about 9.6 ml, yielded the PBMCs. The count of this clonotype is one. Antigen specificity is unknown. This chain joins TRBV29-1 and TRBJ1-2, with a possible D match to TRBD1 (5 bases). Sequenced: blood. The TCR comes from a woman between 18 and 29 years old with Graves' hyperthyroidism. This chain's CDR3 is CSVDRGPSEDYGYTF. The CDR3 bases are TGCAGCGTTGATCGGGGCCCCTCGGAGGACTATGGCTACACCTTC.